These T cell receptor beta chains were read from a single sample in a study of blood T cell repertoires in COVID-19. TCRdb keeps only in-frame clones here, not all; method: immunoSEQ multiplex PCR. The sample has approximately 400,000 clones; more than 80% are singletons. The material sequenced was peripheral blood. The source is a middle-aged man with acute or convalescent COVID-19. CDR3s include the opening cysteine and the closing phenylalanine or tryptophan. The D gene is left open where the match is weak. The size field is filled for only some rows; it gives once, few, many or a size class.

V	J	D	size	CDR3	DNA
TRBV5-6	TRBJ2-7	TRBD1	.	CASSLLGQAREQYF	TGTGCCAGCAGCTTGTTGGGACAGGCGAGGGAGCAGTACTTC
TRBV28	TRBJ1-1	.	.	CASIPPLGRNTEAFF	TGTGCCAGCATCCCACCTTTAGGGAGGAACACTGAAGCTTTCTTT
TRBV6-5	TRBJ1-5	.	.	CASTRGSDQPQHF	TGTGCCAGCACACGGGGTTCGGATCAGCCCCAGCATTTT
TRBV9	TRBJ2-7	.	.	CASSAKGIAAYEQYF	TGTGCCAGCAGCGCTAAGGGGATCGCCGCTTACGAGCAGTACTTC
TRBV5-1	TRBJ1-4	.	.	CASSGEVYSTNEKLFF	TGCGCCAGCAGCGGGGAGGTATATTCAACTAATGAAAAACTGTTTTTT
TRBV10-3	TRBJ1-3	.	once	CAISEGGMGNTIYF	TGTGCCATCAGTGAAGGGGGAATGGGAAACACCATATATTTT
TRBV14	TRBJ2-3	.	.	CASSPAPQGTQYF	TGTGCCAGCAGCCCGGCGCCTCAGGGTACGCAGTATTTT
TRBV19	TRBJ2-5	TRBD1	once	CASSIHRTGGDETQYF	TGTGCCAGTAGTATCCATCGGACAGGGGGGGATGAGACCCAGTACTTC
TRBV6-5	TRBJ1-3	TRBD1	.	CASSTGGNTIYF	TGTGCCAGCAGTACAGGGGGCAACACCATATATTTT
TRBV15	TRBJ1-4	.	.	CATSIERPGAAGWEKLFF	TGTGCCACCAGCATCGAAAGGCCAGGGGCCGCCGGTTGGGAAAAACTGTTTTTT
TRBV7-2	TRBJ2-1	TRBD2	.	CASSLAGTSGWSSYNEQFF	TGTGCCAGCAGCTTAGCGGGGACTAGCGGGTGGAGCTCCTACAATGAGCAGTTCTTC
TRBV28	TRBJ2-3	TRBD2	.	CASRLAGRWDTQYF	TGTGCCAGCAGACTAGCGGGAAGATGGGATACGCAGTATTTT
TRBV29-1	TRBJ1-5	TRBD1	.	CSVTKGADQPQHF	TGCAGCGTGACCAAGGGGGCAGATCAGCCCCAGCATTTT
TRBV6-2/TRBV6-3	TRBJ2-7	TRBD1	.	CASSYGGQGDAYEQYF	TGTGCCAGCAGTTACGGGGGACAGGGGGATGCCTACGAGCAGTACTTC
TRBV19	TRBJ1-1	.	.	CATRGVGETEAFF	TGTGCCACCCGGGGGGTCGGTGAGACTGAAGCTTTCTTT
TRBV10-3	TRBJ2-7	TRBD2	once	CAIMEPSGYSSSYEQYF	TGTGCCATCATGGAGCCTAGCGGATATTCCAGCTCCTACGAGCAGTACTTC
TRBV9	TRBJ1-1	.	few	CASSVGGARGNTEAFF	TGTGCCAGCAGCGTAGGAGGGGCCAGGGGGAACACTGAAGCTTTCTTT
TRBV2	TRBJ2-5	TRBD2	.	CASKRGAGVQETQYF	TGTGCCAGCAAGCGGGGGGCAGGGGTACAAGAGACCCAGTACTTC
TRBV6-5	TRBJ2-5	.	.	CASSYQGGRQETQYF	TGTGCCAGCAGTTACCAAGGCGGGCGCCAAGAGACCCAGTACTTC
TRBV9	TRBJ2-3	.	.	CASSVDLARSTDTQYF	TGTGCCAGCAGCGTAGATCTAGCGCGTAGCACAGATACGCAGTATTTT
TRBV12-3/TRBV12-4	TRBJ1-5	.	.	CASSLSAGRPQHF	TGTGCCAGCAGTTTGTCGGCCGGGAGGCCCCAGCATTTT
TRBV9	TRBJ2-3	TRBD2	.	CASSSRTSGVGDTQYF	TGTGCCAGCAGCTCCCGGACTAGCGGGGTGGGGGATACGCAGTATTTT
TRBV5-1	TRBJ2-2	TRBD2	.	CASSLQASGAPGELFF	TGCGCCAGCAGCTTGCAGGCTAGCGGAGCCCCCGGGGAGCTGTTTTTT
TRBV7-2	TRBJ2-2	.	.	CASSPGPANTGELFF	TGTGCCAGCAGCCCAGGGCCGGCGAACACCGGGGAGCTGTTTTTT
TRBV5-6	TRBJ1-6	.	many	CASSPGAGGDSSYNSPLHF	TGTGCCAGCAGCCCGGGAGCGGGTGGCGACAGCTCCTATAATTCACCCCTCCACTTT
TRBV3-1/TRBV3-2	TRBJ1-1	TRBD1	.	CASSPIPTGGTEAFF	TGTGCCAGCAGCCCCATCCCGACAGGGGGGACTGAAGCTTTCTTT
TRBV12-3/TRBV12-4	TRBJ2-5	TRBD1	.	CASRTGVVETQYF	TGTGCCAGCAGAACAGGGGTTGTAGAGACCCAGTACTTC
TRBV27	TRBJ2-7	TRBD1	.	CASTSPGQGSYEQYF	TGTGCCAGCACCTCCCCGGGACAGGGCTCCTACGAGCAGTACTTC
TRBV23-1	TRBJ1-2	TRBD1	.	CASSGSTDRIPGYTF	TGCGCCAGCAGCGGCTCGACGGACAGGATCCCTGGCTACACCTTC
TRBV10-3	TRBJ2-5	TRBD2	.	CAISESTSGAGYQETQYF	TGTGCCATCAGTGAGTCGACTAGCGGGGCGGGTTACCAAGAGACCCAGTACTTC
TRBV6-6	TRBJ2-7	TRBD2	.	CASSKLREGHEQYF	TGTGCCAGCAGTAAATTGCGGGAGGGCCACGAGCAGTACTTC
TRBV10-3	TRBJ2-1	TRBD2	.	CAISALAGQNNEQFF	TGTGCCATCAGTGCACTAGCGGGACAGAACAATGAGCAGTTCTTC
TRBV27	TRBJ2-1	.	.	CASSFTRSYNEQFF	TGTGCCAGCAGTTTCACGCGCTCCTACAATGAGCAGTTCTTC
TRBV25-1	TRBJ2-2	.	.	CASKVEGDTGELFF	TGTGCCAGCAAGGTAGAGGGCGACACCGGGGAGCTGTTTTTT
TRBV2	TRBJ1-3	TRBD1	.	CASRVPPGQGSRGNTIYF	TGTGCCAGCAGGGTCCCTCCGGGACAGGGGTCTCGTGGAAACACCATATATTTT
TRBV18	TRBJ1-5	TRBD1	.	CASSPPDRREPQHF	TGTGCCAGCTCACCACCGGACAGGAGGGAGCCCCAGCATTTT
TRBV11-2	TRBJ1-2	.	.	CASSLQSGSYGYTF	TGTGCCAGCAGCTTACAGAGCGGGAGCTATGGCTACACCTTC
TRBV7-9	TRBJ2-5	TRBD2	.	CASRIGLAGQETQYF	TGTGCCAGCAGAATAGGACTAGCGGGACAAGAGACCCAGTACTTC
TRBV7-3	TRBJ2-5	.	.	CASSLGPSQETQYF	TGTGCCAGCAGCTTAGGGCCCTCCCAAGAGACCCAGTACTTC
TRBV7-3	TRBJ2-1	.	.	CASSSALGTGYNEQFF	TGTGCCAGCAGCTCCGCTTTGGGGACTGGTTACAATGAGCAGTTCTTC
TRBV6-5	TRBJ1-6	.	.	CASSYSSNSPLHF	TGTGCCAGCAGTTACTCGAGTAATTCACCCCTCCACTTT
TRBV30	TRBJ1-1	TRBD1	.	CAWSLGQGESTEAFF	TGTGCCTGGAGTTTAGGACAGGGGGAATCCACTGAAGCTTTCTTT
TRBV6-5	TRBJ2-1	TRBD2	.	CASIGWERERNEQFF	TGTGCCAGCATAGGTTGGGAGCGGGAGAGGAATGAGCAGTTCTTC
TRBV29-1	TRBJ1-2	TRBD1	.	CSVSGTGDYGYTF	TGCAGCGTTTCCGGGACAGGTGATTATGGCTACACCTTC
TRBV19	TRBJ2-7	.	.	CASSIGLAHEQYF	TGTGCCAGTAGTATAGGTCTAGCCCACGAGCAGTACTTC
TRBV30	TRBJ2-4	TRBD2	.	CAWGLERLKNIQYF	TGTGCCTGGGGACTAGAAAGACTCAAAAACATTCAGTACTTC
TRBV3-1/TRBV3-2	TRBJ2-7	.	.	CASSQVAESSYEQYF	TGTGCCAGCAGCCAAGTTGCGGAGAGCTCCTACGAGCAGTACTTC
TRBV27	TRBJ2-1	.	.	CASSFTRQYNEQFF	TGTGCCAGCAGTTTCACCAGACAGTATAATGAGCAGTTCTTC
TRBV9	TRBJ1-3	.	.	CASSGISGNTIYF	TGTGCCAGCAGCGGTATATCTGGAAACACCATATATTTT
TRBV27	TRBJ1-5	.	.	CASSLGRGGNQPQHF	TGTGCCAGCAGTTTAGGCAGGGGAGGCAATCAGCCCCAGCATTTT